This T cell receptor beta chain derives from a study of cytomegalovirus exposure and HLA in healthy donors. Study-wide points: Investigators reported around 150 TCR beta chains as tied to cytomegalovirus. According to a later analysis, TCR clusters from the first cohort tended to co-occur in the 120 or so validation repertoires. A few CMV-associated chains proved CMV antigen-specific in vitro.

The V segment lost 4 bases and the J segment 5 bases; nucleotides outside the gene matches: 17. This CDR3 has 17 amino acids. This table comes from immunoSEQ multiplex PCR, and its TCRdb copy is limited to in-frame clones, with some not included. Here the sample spans roughly 130,000 clones, 85% to 90% being singletons. Concerning this clone itself: The antigen remains undetermined.

This sequence joins TRBV5-3 and TRBJ1-2; TRBD1 agrees at 7 bases. TRBV5-3 counts as an open reading frame of uncertain function. Sequencing was carried out using PBMCs. This receptor was taken from a man aged 25 to 40 in good health and CMV-seronegative. CDR3 region: CARSQLRGREVSYGYTF. For the CDR3, the DNA is TGTGCCAGAAGCCAGCTTAGGGGGCGCGAGGTAAGTTATGGCTACACCTTC.